What follows are 2 T cell receptor beta chains derived from one specimen sequenced in a study of CD8 T cells in Susac syndrome. When the RNA was reverse transcribed, random hexamers were used with an input of about 0.45 to 1 ug. TCRdb passed the immunoSEQ multiplex PCR reads through MiXCR, listing each CDR3 protein once. The repertoire holds about 240,000 distinct CDR3 sequences, with 90% to 97% as singletons. Sequenced sample: CD4+ T cells from PBMCs. These receptors were collected from a human donor with Susac syndrome.

V gene TRBV29-1 combines with J gene TRBJ2-1; TRBD1 matches at 8 bases. The CDR3 contains 15 residues. J was trimmed by 5 bases and V by 0 bases; bases with no gene match: 6. CDR1 and CDR2 (germline): SQVTM, ANQGSEA. DNA of the CDR3: TGCAGCGTTGAAGATCGCCAGGGGGCACACAATGAGCAGTTCTTC. This codes for CSVEDRQGAHNEQFF.

J is TRBJ2-5 and V is TRBV4-1; D possibly corresponds to TRBD1 (6 bases). The V end was cut by 4 bases, the J end by 10 bases, with 13 bases between. There are 12 residues in the CDR3. Germline V gene lookup returns CDR1 MGHRA and CDR2 YSYEKL. CDR3: CASSRHPGDQYF. As DNA, the CDR3 is TGCGCCAGCAGCCGCCACCCAGGGGACCAGTACTTC.